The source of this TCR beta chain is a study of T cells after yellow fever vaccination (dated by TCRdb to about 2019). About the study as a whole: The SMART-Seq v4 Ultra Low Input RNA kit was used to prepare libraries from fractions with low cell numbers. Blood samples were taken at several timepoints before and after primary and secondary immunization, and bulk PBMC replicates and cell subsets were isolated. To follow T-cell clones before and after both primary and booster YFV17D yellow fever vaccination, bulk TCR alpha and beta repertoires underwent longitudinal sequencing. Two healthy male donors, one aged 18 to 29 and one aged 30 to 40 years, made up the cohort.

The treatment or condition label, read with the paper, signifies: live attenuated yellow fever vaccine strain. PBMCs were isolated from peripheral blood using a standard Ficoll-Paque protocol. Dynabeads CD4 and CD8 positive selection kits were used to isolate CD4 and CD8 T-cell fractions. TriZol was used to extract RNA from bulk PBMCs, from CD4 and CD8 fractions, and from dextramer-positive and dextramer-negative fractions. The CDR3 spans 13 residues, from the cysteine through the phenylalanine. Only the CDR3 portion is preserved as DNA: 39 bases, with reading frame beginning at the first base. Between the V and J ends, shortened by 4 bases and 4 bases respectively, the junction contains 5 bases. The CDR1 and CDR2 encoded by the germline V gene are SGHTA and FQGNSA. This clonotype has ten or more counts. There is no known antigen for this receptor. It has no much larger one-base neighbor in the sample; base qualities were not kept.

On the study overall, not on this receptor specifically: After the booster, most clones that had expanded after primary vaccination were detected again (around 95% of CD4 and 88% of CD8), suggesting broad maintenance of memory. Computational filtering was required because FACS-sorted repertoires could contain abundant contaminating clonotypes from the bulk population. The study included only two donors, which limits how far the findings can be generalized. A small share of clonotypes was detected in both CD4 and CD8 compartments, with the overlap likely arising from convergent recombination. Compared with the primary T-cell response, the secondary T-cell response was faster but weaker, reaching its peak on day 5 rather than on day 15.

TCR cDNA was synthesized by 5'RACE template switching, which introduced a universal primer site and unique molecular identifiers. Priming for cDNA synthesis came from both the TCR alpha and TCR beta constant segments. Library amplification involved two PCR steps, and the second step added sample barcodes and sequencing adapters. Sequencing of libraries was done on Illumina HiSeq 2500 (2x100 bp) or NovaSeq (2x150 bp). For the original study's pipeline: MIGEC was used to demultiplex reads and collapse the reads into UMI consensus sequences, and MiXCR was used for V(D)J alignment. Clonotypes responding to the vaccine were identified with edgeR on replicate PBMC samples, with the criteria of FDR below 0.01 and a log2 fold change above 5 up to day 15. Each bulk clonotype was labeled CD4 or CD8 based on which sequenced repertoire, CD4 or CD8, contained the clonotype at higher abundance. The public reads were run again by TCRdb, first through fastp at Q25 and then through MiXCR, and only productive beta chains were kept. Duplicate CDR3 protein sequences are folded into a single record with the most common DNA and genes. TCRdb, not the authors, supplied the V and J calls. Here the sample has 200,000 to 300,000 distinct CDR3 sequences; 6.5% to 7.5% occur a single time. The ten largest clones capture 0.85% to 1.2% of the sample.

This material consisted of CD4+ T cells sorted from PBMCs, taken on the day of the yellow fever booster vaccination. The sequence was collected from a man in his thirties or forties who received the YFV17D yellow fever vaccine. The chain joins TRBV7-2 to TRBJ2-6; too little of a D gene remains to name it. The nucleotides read TGTGCCAGCAGCTCCCCCGGGGCCAACGTCCTGACTTTC. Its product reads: CASSSPGANVLTF.